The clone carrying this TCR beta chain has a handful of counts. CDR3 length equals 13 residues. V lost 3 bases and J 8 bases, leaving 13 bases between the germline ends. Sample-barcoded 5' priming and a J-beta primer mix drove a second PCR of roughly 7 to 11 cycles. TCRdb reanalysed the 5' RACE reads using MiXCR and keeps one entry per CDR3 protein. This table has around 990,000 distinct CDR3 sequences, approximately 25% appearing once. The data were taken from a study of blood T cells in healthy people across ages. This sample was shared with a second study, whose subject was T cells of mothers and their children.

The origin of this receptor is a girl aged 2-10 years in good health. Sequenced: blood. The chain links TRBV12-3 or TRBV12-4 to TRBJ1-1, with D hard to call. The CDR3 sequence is CASSLVAYGEAFF. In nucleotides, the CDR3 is TGTGCCAGCAGTTTGGTTGCCTACGGCGAAGCTTTCTTT.